This is a list of T cell receptor beta chains from one sample in a study of HIV-infected patients and healthy controls. TCRdb recomputed calls from the 5' RACE reads with MiXCR, one row per CDR3 protein. The sample lists approximately 14,000 distinct CDR3 sequences, about 9.8% occurring once. Sequenced input: blood. These receptors were taken from an adult in good health. Both conserved end residues are part of each CDR3. D genes are given only for firm matches. The size of a clone is reported for some rows only, either as once, few or many, or as a class for expanded clones.

v_call	d_call	j_call	clone_size	cdr3_nt	cdr3_aa
TRBV7-3	TRBD2	TRBJ2-1	few	TGTGCCAGCAGCCCCGGGACTAGCGTAAGGAATGAGCAGTTCTTC	CASSPGTSVRNEQFF
TRBV6-2/TRBV6-3	.	TRBJ1-6	medium-sized	TGTGCCAGCAGTTACTCCGTGGAATCACCCCTCCACTTT	CASSYSVESPLHF
TRBV27	TRBD2	TRBJ2-3	medium-sized	TGTGCCAGCAGTCTTTTACTAGCGGGGGGCACAGATACGCAGTATTTT	CASSLLLAGGTDTQYF
TRBV27	.	TRBJ2-1	many	TGTGCCAGCAGACAGCTACTAGGGGGGTCGAGCAATGAGCAGTTCTTC	CASRQLLGGSSNEQFF
TRBV6-2/TRBV6-3	.	TRBJ2-3	medium-sized	TGTGCCAGCAGTTCTACGCACAAGACAGATACGCAGTATTTT	CASSSTHKTDTQYF
TRBV7-8	TRBD1	TRBJ2-7	many	TGTGCCAGCAGCAAGGACAGGGGGCTCATCGAGCAGTACTTC	CASSKDRGLIEQYF
TRBV28	.	TRBJ1-1	many	TGTGCCACCCTCAGCCACTTGAACACTGAAGCTTTCTTT	CATLSHLNTEAFF
TRBV6-2/TRBV6-3	.	TRBJ2-1	medium-sized	TGTGCCAGCAAGCCTCGCGGGGGCCGCTACAATGAGCAGTTCTTC	CASKPRGGRYNEQFF
TRBV20-1	.	TRBJ1-1	medium-sized	TGCAGTGCTAGTATCCGGACGGTGAACACTGAAGCTTTCTTT	CSASIRTVNTEAFF
TRBV12-3/TRBV12-4	TRBD1	TRBJ2-3	many	TGTGCCAGCAGTTGGGACAGGGGCACAGATACGCAGTATTTT	CASSWDRGTDTQYF
TRBV5-1	.	TRBJ1-1	once	TGCGCCAGCAGCTTCCAGGGACGAAGGCTGGGCACTGAAGCTTTCTTT	CASSFQGRRLGTEAFF
TRBV29-1	.	TRBJ2-3	many	TGCAGCGTTATCCCGGCTAACGTCCCAGATACGCAGTATTTT	CSVIPANVPDTQYF
TRBV12-3/TRBV12-4	.	TRBJ2-1	few	TGTGCCAGCAGGGCGGACAGGGAGGGTGATGAGCAGTTCTTC	CASRADREGDEQFF
TRBV6-5	.	TRBJ1-5	medium-sized	TGTGCCAGCAGTTACTCAGGCGGTAATCAGCCCCAGCATTTT	CASSYSGGNQPQHF
TRBV7-6	TRBD1	TRBJ2-5	many	TGTGCCAGCAGCTTATATGGACAGGGGGCTGGGGAGACCCAGTACTTC	CASSLYGQGAGETQYF
TRBV6-5	TRBD2	TRBJ2-3	many	TGTGCCAGCAGTTACCGCAAGGGCGGGGGGGCAGATACGCAGTATTTT	CASSYRKGGGADTQYF
TRBV7-2	TRBD1	TRBJ1-5	medium-sized	TGTGCCAGCAGCATCTACGGGACAGAAAATCAGCCCCAGCATTTT	CASSIYGTENQPQHF
TRBV7-2	.	TRBJ2-6	many	TGTGCCAGCAAACCGACGGCAGCCAGTTCCGCTTTCTCTGGGGCCAACGTCCTGACTTTC	CASKPTAASSAFSGANVLTF
TRBV27	TRBD1	TRBJ2-7	medium-sized	TGTGCCAGCAGGACGGACAGGGACCACGAGCAGTACTTC	CASRTDRDHEQYF
TRBV5-1	TRBD1	TRBJ1-1	many	TGCGCCAGCAGCTTCAGGACAGGGGACACTGAAGCTTTCTTT	CASSFRTGDTEAFF
TRBV27	.	TRBJ2-7	many	TGTGCCAGCAGTTTCTCGCCCCCGAGCTCCTACGAGCAGTACTTC	CASSFSPPSSYEQYF
TRBV12-3/TRBV12-4	.	TRBJ2-7	many	TGTGCCAGCAGTGAAGGGAACGGTGGGACCCGGGAGCAGTACTTC	CASSEGNGGTREQYF
TRBV6-2/TRBV6-3	.	TRBJ2-7	few	TGTGCCAGCAGTTACTACCGGAGGTCCTCTTTCGAGCAGTACTTC	CASSYYRRSSFEQYF
TRBV12-3/TRBV12-4	TRBD2	TRBJ2-1	medium-sized	TGTGCCAGCAGTCGTAGCGGGGGTAAATACAATGAGCAGTTCTTC	CASSRSGGKYNEQFF
TRBV12-3/TRBV12-4	.	TRBJ2-7	few	TGTGCCAGCCGAATAGGTCCCTACGAGCAGTACTTC	CASRIGPYEQYF
TRBV12-3/TRBV12-4	.	TRBJ1-5	few	TGTGCCAGCAGATTCAATCAGGGGTTTCAGCCCCAGCATTTT	CASRFNQGFQPQHF
TRBV11-1	TRBD2	TRBJ2-1	many	TGTGCCAGCAGCTCACTAGCGGCGAGCTCCTACAATGAGCAGTTCTTC	CASSSLAASSYNEQFF
TRBV7-2	.	TRBJ1-5	.	TGTGCCAGCAGCTTAAAGGGTGGGAATCAGCCCCAGCATTTT	CASSLKGGNQPQHF
TRBV18	TRBD2	TRBJ2-1	many	TGTGCCAGCTCACCTTTGACCAGCGGGGTTAATAACAATGAGCAGTTCTTC	CASSPLTSGVNNNEQFF
TRBV20-1	.	TRBJ1-1	few	TGCAGTGCTAGGACACGAGACACTGAAGCTTTCTTT	CSARTRDTEAFF
TRBV12-3/TRBV12-4	TRBD1	TRBJ2-3	medium-sized	TGTGCCAGCAGGCAATCGGACAGGGTCACAGATACGCAGTATTTT	CASRQSDRVTDTQYF
TRBV2	.	TRBJ1-1	many	TGTGCCAGCAGTGAAGAAAGGGCAGCTTTCTTT	CASSEERAAFF
TRBV20-1	TRBD2	TRBJ2-1	.	TGCAGTGCTAGAATTAGCGGGAGGGTTAATGAGCAGTTCTTC	CSARISGRVNEQFF
TRBV4-3	TRBD2	TRBJ2-3	medium-sized	TGCGCCAGCAGCCAAGTCGCGGGAGGGTCGAGCACAGATACGCAGTATTTT	CASSQVAGGSSTDTQYF
TRBV3-1	.	TRBJ1-1	many	TGTGCCAGCAGCCGAGTAAACACTGAAGCTTTCTTT	CASSRVNTEAFF
TRBV12-3/TRBV12-4	.	TRBJ2-2	many	TGTGCCAGCAGTTTAGTGCAGGGGAACACCGGGGAGCTGTTTTTT	CASSLVQGNTGELFF
TRBV11-2	TRBD1	TRBJ2-2	few	TGTGCCAGCACCGGACAGGGCGACACCGGGGAGCTGTTTTTT	CASTGQGDTGELFF
TRBV7-2	.	TRBJ2-5	medium-sized	TGTGCCAGCAGCCACCAAGAGACCCAGTACTTC	CASSHQETQYF
TRBV7-6	.	TRBJ2-1	many	TGTGCCAGCTCCAGCAGGGCGCGGTCCTACAATGAGCAGTTCTTC	CASSSRARSYNEQFF
TRBV24-1	.	TRBJ2-3	medium-sized	TGTGCCACCAGCGCCCTCCCAGATACGCAGTATTTT	CATSALPDTQYF
TRBV7-2	TRBD1	TRBJ2-6	.	TGTGCCAGCAGCTTAGTCCCCTGGCAGGGGGAACCTGGGGCCAACGTCCTGACTTTC	CASSLVPWQGEPGANVLTF
TRBV5-1	.	TRBJ2-7	many	TGCGCCAGCAGCTTGGGGGACAACTCCTACGAGCAGTACTTC	CASSLGDNSYEQYF
TRBV19	.	TRBJ1-5	many	TGTGCCAGTAGTATTGGCCCTCTGGCCAATCAGCCCCAGCATTTT	CASSIGPLANQPQHF
TRBV18	.	TRBJ1-5	many	TGTGCCAGCTCACCGGGCATTACTAATCAGCCCCAGCATTTT	CASSPGITNQPQHF
TRBV29-1	TRBD1	TRBJ2-2	many	TGCAGCGTTGCCGGGACAGATGAGAACACCGGGGAGCTGTTTTTT	CSVAGTDENTGELFF
TRBV3-1	TRBD1	TRBJ1-5	.	TGTGCCAGCAGCCAAACAGGACAGGGGTATCAGCCCCAGCATTTT	CASSQTGQGYQPQHF
TRBV2	TRBD2	TRBJ2-3	many	TGTGCCAGCATCGAGCGGGGGTATACTAGCACAGATACGCAGTATTTT	CASIERGYTSTDTQYF
TRBV25-1	TRBD2	TRBJ2-5	medium-sized	TGTGCCACCCAGGAGGACGGGATAGCGGGGGATGAAGAGACCCAGTACTTC	CATQEDGIAGDEETQYF
TRBV9	.	TRBJ2-3	medium-sized	TGTGCCAGCAGCGTATACGGGTCCCCACTTCACACAGATACGCAGTATTTT	CASSVYGSPLHTDTQYF
TRBV4-2	TRBD1	TRBJ2-1	many	TGTGCCAGCAGCCAAGAAACAGGGGGATACAATGAGCAGTTCTTC	CASSQETGGYNEQFF
TRBV7-6	.	TRBJ2-1	.	TGTGCCAGCAGCTTCGGTCTAGTGGACAATGAGCAGTTCTTC	CASSFGLVDNEQFF
TRBV2	TRBD2	TRBJ2-2	many	TGTGCCAGTCTACTAGCGGCTGAATCTACGAACACCGGGGAGCTGTTTTTT	CASLLAAESTNTGELFF
TRBV7-9	.	TRBJ2-7	medium-sized	TGTGCCAGCAGCTCGACAGAGTACGAGCAGTACTTC	CASSSTEYEQYF
TRBV6-2/TRBV6-3	TRBD2	TRBJ2-5	medium-sized	TGTGCCAGCCGGGGGGAGCGGCTAGCGACAGAGACCCAGTACTTC	CASRGERLATETQYF
TRBV2	.	TRBJ2-2	many	TGTGCCAGCAGTGAAGCGGGGGCGAGGACCGGGGAGCTGTTTTTT	CASSEAGARTGELFF
TRBV7-7	.	TRBJ2-2	medium-sized	TGTGCCAGCAGCGCAAACTACGTCACCGGGGAGCTGTTTTTT	CASSANYVTGELFF
TRBV6-2/TRBV6-3	.	TRBJ1-6	medium-sized	TGTGCCAGCAGTTACGAGTTTGGGCAGAGCTCCTATAATTCACCCCTCCACTTT	CASSYEFGQSSYNSPLHF
TRBV20-1	.	TRBJ2-6	many	TGCAGTGCTAGAGATCTCCGGGGAGGTAGTAGCTCTGGGGCCAACGTCCTGACTTTC	CSARDLRGGSSSGANVLTF
TRBV6-5	TRBD2	TRBJ2-1	many	TGTGCCAGCAGTTACTCCCTAGCGGGCGCCTACAATGAGCAGTTCTTC	CASSYSLAGAYNEQFF